This paragraph reports one T cell receptor beta chain. Antigen unknown. The entry originates in a study of T cell responses to AZD1222 COVID-19 vaccine. Study observations and caveats: Females outnumbered males among donors, who were mostly white British; clonal diversity was possibly underestimated. Spike-specific TCR repertoires showed rising breadth and depth after two AZD1222 doses.

Samples with a second dose at about 4 or about 12 weeks were pooled together. Germline V gene data show CDR1 as SGHAT and CDR2 as FQNNGV. The CDR3 runs 15 residues. V was cut by 4 bases and J by 3 bases, with 14 bases left in between. Repertoires were generated with immunoSEQ multiplex PCR, while TCRdb's copy carries only in-frame clones and drops some. The table has 150,000 to 200,000 clones, about 91% seen once. The sequences come from peripheral blood, collected 28 days after the second AZD1222 dose. The clonotype originates from an adult who received the AZD1222 COVID-19 vaccine. J is TRBJ2-3 and V is TRBV11-2, with D perhaps matching TRBD1 or TRBD2 (6 bases each). CDR3 in DNA: TGTGCCAGCAGCTCCCGGAGGGGGAGGACAGATACGCAGTATTTT. It codes for CASSSRRGRTDTQYF.